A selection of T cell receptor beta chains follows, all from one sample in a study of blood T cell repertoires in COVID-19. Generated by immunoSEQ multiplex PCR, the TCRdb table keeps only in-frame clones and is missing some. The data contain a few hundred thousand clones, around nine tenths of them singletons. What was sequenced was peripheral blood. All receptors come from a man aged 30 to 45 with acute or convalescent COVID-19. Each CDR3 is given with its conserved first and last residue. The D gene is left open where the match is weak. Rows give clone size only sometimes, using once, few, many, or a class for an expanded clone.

CASSIGRGRGYEQFF	TGTGCCAGTAGTATAGGAAGGGGGAGGGGCTATGAGCAGTTCTTC	TRBV19	NA	TRBJ2-1	NA
CASSSGLPEAFF	TGTGCCAGCAGTTCGGGACTCCCTGAAGCTTTCTTT	TRBV27	NA	TRBJ1-1	NA
CASSYSLAGGGQPQHF	TGTGCCAGCAGTTACTCGTTGGCTGGGGGAGGTCAGCCCCAGCATTTT	TRBV6-6	NA	TRBJ1-5	once
CASSPRQGDTGEQYF	TGTGCCAGCTCACCCCGACAGGGCGACACGGGCGAGCAGTACTTC	TRBV18	TRBD1	TRBJ2-7	NA
CASSQGRYGDTEKRNTIYF	TGTGCCAGCAGCCAAGGTCGGTACGGGGACACCGAAAAGCGAAACACCATATATTTT	TRBV7-2	NA	TRBJ1-3	NA
CSVADSGWAFF	TGCAGCGTCGCGGACAGCGGATGGGCTTTCTTT	TRBV29-1	NA	TRBJ1-1	NA
CASSLTGANVLTF	TGTGCCAGCAGCTTAACAGGGGCCAACGTCCTGACTTTC	TRBV7-2	NA	TRBJ2-6	once
CASSLDAFSGGAADTQYF	TGTGCCAGCAGCTTGGACGCCTTCAGCGGGGGGGCCGCAGATACGCAGTATTTT	TRBV5-6	TRBD2	TRBJ2-3	NA
CASSIFLAGGPRDTQYF	TGTGCCAGTAGTATCTTTCTAGCGGGAGGGCCCAGAGATACGCAGTATTTT	TRBV19	TRBD2	TRBJ2-3	NA
CASSSRGFANEKLFF	TGCGCCAGCAGCTCGCGCGGGTTTGCTAATGAAAAACTGTTTTTT	TRBV5-1	NA	TRBJ1-4	NA
CASSLTAGQGGYTF	TGCGCCAGCAGCTTGACGGCAGGTCAGGGGGGCTACACCTTC	TRBV5-1	NA	TRBJ1-2	NA
CASSFTGVGETQYF	TGTGCCAGCAGCTTCACAGGGGTTGGGGAGACCCAGTACTTC	TRBV5-6	TRBD1	TRBJ2-5	NA
CASSARQVLDTEAFF	TGTGCCAGCAGCGCTCGACAGGTTTTGGACACTGAAGCTTTCTTT	TRBV9	NA	TRBJ1-1	NA
CASSEDRGRTGELFF	TGTGCCAGCAGTGAAGACAGGGGGCGCACCGGGGAGCTGTTTTTT	TRBV2	TRBD1	TRBJ2-2	NA
CASSEGRGTDNEKLFF	TGTGCCAGCAGTGAAGGGCGCGGGACAGACAATGAAAAACTGTTTTTT	TRBV25-1	TRBD1	TRBJ1-4	NA
CSVASLRVPEAFF	TGCAGCGTTGCTAGCCTACGGGTCCCTGAAGCTTTCTTT	TRBV29-1	NA	TRBJ1-1	NA
CASTRQGGQPQHF	TGTGCCTCAACCCGACAGGGCGGACAGCCCCAGCATTTT	TRBV19	TRBD1	TRBJ1-5	NA
CASSQTSGYEQYF	TGTGCCAGCAGCCAGACTAGCGGCTACGAGCAGTACTTC	TRBV12-3/TRBV12-4	TRBD2	TRBJ2-7	NA
CASMTRRDNSPLHF	TGTGCCAGCATGACTAGGAGAGATAATTCACCCCTCCACTTT	TRBV28	NA	TRBJ1-6	NA
CASSYSSGRINEQYF	TGTGCCAGCAGTTACTCCAGCGGGAGGATCAACGAGCAGTACTTC	TRBV6-6	TRBD2	TRBJ2-7	NA
CACTPMHRDSPYNEQFF	TGTGCCTGTACCCCGATGCATAGGGACAGCCCCTACAATGAGCAGTTCTTC	TRBV30	TRBD1	TRBJ2-1	NA
CASSGEYDRGRIYNEQFF	TGTGCCAGCAGTGGAGAATATGACAGGGGAAGGATCTACAATGAGCAGTTCTTC	TRBV6-1	TRBD1	TRBJ2-1	NA
CASQGTYNEQFF	TGTGCCAGTCAGGGTACCTACAATGAGCAGTTCTTC	TRBV19	NA	TRBJ2-1	NA
CASSRAGQPQHF	TGTGCCAGTAGTCGAGCGGGTCAGCCCCAGCATTTT	TRBV19	NA	TRBJ1-5	NA
CASSLPMGQGFGF	TGTGCCAGCAGCTTGCCGATGGGACAGGGCTTTGGATTT	TRBV7-9	TRBD1	TRBJ1-1	NA
CASSVVGTRKINEQFF	TGTGCCAGCAGCGTCGTGGGGACTAGGAAAATCAATGAGCAGTTCTTC	TRBV7-9	TRBD2	TRBJ2-1	NA
CASSHPDRRNYGYTF	TGTGCCAGCAGCCATCCCGACAGGAGAAACTATGGCTACACCTTC	TRBV4-2	NA	TRBJ1-2	NA
CASSPQEAGNTIYF	TGTGCCAGCTCTCCCCAGGAAGCTGGAAACACCATATATTTT	TRBV18	NA	TRBJ1-3	NA
CAWRKQGGGEKLFF	TGTGCCTGGAGAAAACAGGGCGGAGGTGAAAAACTGTTTTTT	TRBV30	NA	TRBJ1-4	NA
CASSDAGNEQFF	TGCGCCAGCAGTGACGCGGGCAATGAGCAGTTCTTC	TRBV10-1	NA	TRBJ2-1	NA
CASRLVPGDTQYF	TGTGCCAGTAGGCTAGTCCCGGGGGATACGCAGTATTTT	TRBV19	NA	TRBJ2-3	NA
CASSPPETSISGELFF	TGTGCCAGCTCACCACCGGAGACTAGCATCTCCGGGGAGCTGTTTTTT	TRBV18	TRBD2	TRBJ2-2	NA
CASSPSGRDYEQYF	TGTGCCAGCAGTCCTAGCGGGAGAGATTACGAGCAGTACTTC	TRBV6-5	TRBD2	TRBJ2-7	NA
CAWSVRLDWELFF	TGTGCCTGGAGTGTACGGCTAGATTGGGAGCTGTTTTTT	TRBV30	NA	TRBJ2-2	few
CASSFWGQVEGYTF	TGTGCCAGTAGTTTTTGGGGACAGGTCGAAGGCTACACCTTC	TRBV19	TRBD1	TRBJ1-2	NA
CASSQGSPNEQFF	TGTGCCAGCAGCCAAGGTTCCCCTAATGAGCAGTTCTTC	TRBV3-1/TRBV3-2	NA	TRBJ2-1	NA
CASTKNTGELFF	TGTGCCAGCACTAAAAACACCGGGGAGCTGTTTTTT	TRBV4-2	NA	TRBJ2-2	NA
CASRPGQQANYGYTF	TGTGCCAGCAGGCCGGGACAGCAAGCTAACTATGGCTACACCTTC	TRBV6-5	TRBD1	TRBJ1-2	NA
CASSLGASNEQFF	TGTGCCAGCAGCTTGGGGGCTTCCAATGAGCAGTTCTTC	TRBV5-4	NA	TRBJ2-1	NA
CASSLAPGETQYF	TGCGCCAGCAGCTTGGCCCCCGGAGAGACCCAGTACTTC	TRBV5-1	NA	TRBJ2-5	NA
CASSLKGGAVWTQYF	TGTGCCAGCAGTTTAAAAGGCGGGGCGGTTTGGACCCAGTACTTC	TRBV27	NA	TRBJ2-5	NA
CASSFRGSGGPNTGELFF	TGTGCCAGCAGCTTCCGGGGTAGCGGGGGGCCGAACACCGGGGAGCTGTTTTTT	TRBV11-2	TRBD2	TRBJ2-2	NA
CASSEFPDREAFF	TGTGCCAGCAGTGAATTTCCGGACAGGGAGGCTTTCTTT	TRBV6-1	TRBD1	TRBJ1-1	NA
CASSESTTGYPYNEQFF	TGCGCCAGCAGTGAGTCTACAACAGGGTACCCCTACAATGAGCAGTTCTTC	TRBV10-1	NA	TRBJ2-1	NA
CASSRGSQPQHF	TGTGCCAGCAGCCGAGGGTCCCAGCCCCAGCATTTT	TRBV7-9	NA	TRBJ1-5	NA
CASSLSGGASYEQYF	TGTGCCAGCAGTTTAAGCGGGGGGGCCTCCTACGAGCAGTACTTC	TRBV27	TRBD2	TRBJ2-7	NA